A selection of T cell receptor beta chains follows, all from one sample in a study of T cell repertoires in cytomegalovirus infection. MiXCR, run by TCRdb on the reads, gives a single entry per CDR3 protein. The sample has fewer than 300,000 distinct CDR3 sequences, 25% seen once. The sequenced sample consisted of PBMCs. These receptor sequences come from a human donor in good health (CMV status not recorded). Some clones in this sample may be carry-over from other donors' samples. CDR3s leave out the opening cysteine and the closing phenylalanine or tryptophan. A D gene is named only where the DNA matches it firmly.

v_call,d_call,cdr3_aa
TRBV28,-,ASSQERGSGIQY
TRBV7-2,-,ASTFSKGTDTQY
TRBV5-6,-,ASSLGGPQEYEKLF
TRBV6-1,-,ASSETALEKPQH
TRBV5-1,-,ASSLAQGPPTYGYT
TRBV7-2,-,ASSPSRGWETQY
TRBV14,-,ASSQDWYRRTGELF
TRBV7-2,TRBD2,ASSFGLVPY
TRBV28,-,ASRLRGSSQPQH
TRBV9,TRBD2,ASSVASGRVGETQY
TRBV20-1,-,SAISYEQY
TRBV19,TRBD2,ASSPGLAGARINEQF
TRBV6-1,-,ASNPFGTGELF
TRBV20-1,TRBD2,SARTAGGPDTQY
TRBV28,-,ASEDSGEQY
TRBV24-1,-,ATSDTRTGMDGYT
TRBV6-2/TRBV6-3,TRBD2,ASNSGRDYNEQF
TRBV7-2,-,ASSLYRGIYEQY
TRBV7-9,-,ASSLEGGGGNQPQH
TRBV12-3/TRBV12-4,TRBD2,ASSLIGAGVYEQY
TRBV12-3/TRBV12-4,-,ASRKSGQDTQY
TRBV7-9,-,ASSLGSYLD